The present TCR beta chain was sequenced within a study of response to subunit inactivated influenza vaccine. Study-level points and caveats: With each seasonal influenza vaccination, the authors suggested, few new T cells are recruited.

This CDR3 is built from 16 residues. The germline V gene encodes CDR1 SGDLS and CDR2 YYNGEE. Germline trimming cut 0 bases from V and 6 bases from J; bases unmatched to any gene: 7. Comment on this clonotype: Its antigen is not known.

MiXCR was run by TCRdb on the RT-PCR reads, yielding one entry per CDR3 protein. The sample holds roughly 520,000 distinct CDR3 sequences, roughly 25% seen once. The clonotype was recovered from a man aged 50-60 years who received an inactivated influenza vaccine. The sample in question was CD4+ T cells sorted from PBMCs, obtained around 5 days after vaccination. The chain recombines TRBV9 with TRBJ2-1, with 9 bases identical to TRBD2. CDR3 sequence (DNA): TGTGCCAGCAGCGTAGTGGATAGCGGGAGAATCAATGAGCAGTTCTTC. Residues: CASSVVDSGRINEQFF.